This T cell receptor (beta chain) was captured by sequencing in a study of blood T cell repertoires in COVID-19. TCRdb's table, derived via immunoSEQ multiplex PCR, lists solely in-frame clones and lacks some. The sample holds fewer than 100,000 clones, roughly 85% seen once. The CDR3 extends over 15 amino acids. Trimming cost V 7 bases and J 7 bases, with 19 bases left between them. CDR1 is MDHEN and CDR2 is SYDVKM in the germline V gene. The clonotype originates from a man aged 50 to 59 with COVID-19, enrolled during active disease. The sequencing input was peripheral blood. The V and J genes are TRBV28 and TRBJ1-4; tentatively, D is TRBD1 (5 bases). This CDR3 is CASNPSGAQGEKLFF. CDR3 nucleotides: TGTGCCAGCAACCCTAGTGGGGCGCAGGGTGAAAAACTGTTTTTT.